The source of this T cell receptor (beta chain) is a study of cytomegalovirus exposure and HLA in healthy donors. Study in general: Genotyping of more than 300 donors showed that roughly 83% belonged to the Caucasian-associated ancestry cluster.

Germline V gene sequence: CDR1 SGHTA, CDR2 FQGNSA. The CDR3 has 16 residues. Trimming removed 0 bases from V and 6 bases from J; junction bases left unmatched: 11. Amplification used 60 Vbeta primers and 13 Jbeta primers. Sequencing used immunoSEQ multiplex PCR; TCRdb keeps in-frame clones, though not all of them. The table has 150,000 to 200,000 clones, roughly four fifths seen once. The J gene is TRBJ2-7, the V gene TRBV7-2; 7 bases are shared with TRBD1. The sequencing sample was made of PBMCs. This TCR was recovered from a woman aged 18 to 35 in good health and CMV-seropositive. The CDR3 sequence is CASSLALQGPGGEQYF. The CDR3 nucleotides read TGTGCCAGCAGCTTAGCCCTACAGGGGCCGGGTGGCGAGCAGTACTTC.